Listed below are T cell receptor beta chains from one sample, sequenced in a study of CD8 T cells in Susac syndrome. One entry per CDR3 protein, called by TCRdb with MiXCR from the immunoSEQ multiplex PCR reads. Among about 180,000 distinct CDR3 sequences, roughly 94% were seen once, and the ten largest hold 0.099%. Source material: CD4+ T cells from PBMCs. All receptors derive from a human donor with Susac syndrome. Both conserved end residues are part of each CDR3. Fields, in order: CDR3 protein, CDR3 DNA, clone size, D gene, V gene, J gene, CDR3 length. The D gene is left open where the match is weak. Rows give clone size only sometimes, using once, few, many, or a class for an expanded clone.

CDR3: CASGLGQGPNTEAFF
DNA: TGTGCTAGTGGTTTGGGACAGGGACCCAACACTGAAGCTTTCTTT
size: -
D: TRBD1
V: TRBV12-5
J: TRBJ1-1
length: 15

CDR3: CASSFFGGNSSYEQYF
DNA: TGTGCCAGCAGCTTCTTTGGTGGGAACTCCTCCTACGAGCAGTACTTC
size: -
D: -
V: TRBV11-2
J: TRBJ2-7
length: 16

CDR3: CASSPLTGREQYF
DNA: TGTGCCAGCAGCCCACTGACAGGGAGGGAGCAGTACTTC
size: -
D: -
V: TRBV7-6
J: TRBJ2-7
length: 13

CDR3: CASSPTQLGQYPNYGYTF
DNA: TGTGCCAGCAGCCCCACCCAACTGGGGCAGTATCCTAACTATGGCTACACCTTC
size: -
D: -
V: TRBV2
J: TRBJ1-2
length: 18

CDR3: CASSPNRNNEQFF
DNA: TGTGCCAGCAGTCCGAACAGGAACAATGAGCAGTTCTTC
size: -
D: -
V: TRBV28
J: TRBJ2-1
length: 13

CDR3: CASSPLQGGFHGQFF
DNA: TGCGCCAGCAGCCCCCTTCAGGGGGGCTTCCACGGTCAGTTCTTC
size: -
D: -
V: TRBV5-1
J: TRBJ2-1
length: 15

CDR3: CASSQEPGSYEQYF
DNA: TGCGCCAGCAGCCAAGAACCGGGTTCCTACGAGCAGTACTTC
size: -
D: -
V: TRBV4-1
J: TRBJ2-7
length: 14

CDR3: CAWSRTGLDEQFF
DNA: TGTGCCTGGAGTCGGACAGGGCTGGATGAGCAGTTCTTC
size: -
D: TRBD1
V: TRBV30
J: TRBJ2-1
length: 13

CDR3: CASSPGAGTSSYEQYF
DNA: TGTGCCAGCAGCCCAGGGGCAGGAACAAGCTCCTACGAGCAGTACTTC
size: -
D: -
V: TRBV7-9
J: TRBJ2-7
length: 16

CDR3: CASSFSTGTTDTQYF
DNA: TGTGCCAGCAGCTTTTCGACAGGAACCACAGATACGCAGTATTTT
size: -
D: -
V: TRBV7-6
J: TRBJ2-3
length: 15

CDR3: CASSSPRFLNEQYF
DNA: TGTGCCAGCAGCTCTCCTAGATTCCTGAACGAGCAGTACTTC
size: -
D: -
V: TRBV28
J: TRBJ2-7
length: 14

CDR3: CASSLRDRDEKLFF
DNA: TGTGCCAGCAGCTTAAGGGACAGAGACGAAAAACTGTTTTTT
size: -
D: TRBD1
V: TRBV7-9
J: TRBJ1-4
length: 14

CDR3: CASTSPRRTGGMNTEAFF
DNA: TGTGCCAGCACTTCTCCTAGAAGGACAGGGGGTATGAACACTGAAGCTTTCTTT
size: -
D: TRBD1
V: TRBV28
J: TRBJ1-1
length: 18

CDR3: CASSGTGGAGANVLTF
DNA: TGTGCCAGCAGCGGGACAGGGGGGGCCGGGGCCAACGTCCTGACTTTC
size: -
D: TRBD1
V: TRBV7-9
J: TRBJ2-6
length: 16

CDR3: CASTQTGVPYEQYF
DNA: TGTGCCAGCACCCAAACAGGGGTCCCCTACGAGCAGTACTTC
size: once
D: TRBD1
V: TRBV6-1
J: TRBJ2-7
length: 14

CDR3: CASSYFDDGYTF
DNA: TGTGCCAGCAGTTACTTCGACGATGGCTACACCTTC
size: -
D: -
V: TRBV6-2/TRBV6-3
J: TRBJ1-2
length: 12

CDR3: CASSLDSTDTQYF
DNA: TGTGCCAGCAGCTTGGACAGCACAGATACGCAGTATTTT
size: -
D: -
V: TRBV7-9
J: TRBJ2-3
length: 13

CDR3: CASSLGLARNTGELFF
DNA: TGTGCCAGCAGCTTGGGACTAGCGAGGAACACCGGGGAGCTGTTTTTT
size: -
D: TRBD2
V: TRBV5-8
J: TRBJ2-2
length: 16

CDR3: CASSLREQYF
DNA: TGTGCCAGCAGCTTAAGGGAGCAGTACTTC
size: few
D: -
V: TRBV11-2
J: TRBJ2-7
length: 10

CDR3: CASTPSWPGGPGTGELFF
DNA: TGTGCCAGCACCCCGTCCTGGCCCGGAGGTCCCGGGACCGGGGAGCTGTTTTTT
size: -
D: -
V: TRBV3-1
J: TRBJ2-2
length: 18

CDR3: CATSRDFGLAGGRSESGELFF
DNA: TGTGCCACCAGCAGAGATTTTGGGCTAGCGGGAGGCCGATCCGAGTCCGGGGAGCTGTTTTTT
size: -
D: TRBD2
V: TRBV15
J: TRBJ2-2
length: 21

CDR3: CASSRDRTSYEQYF
DNA: TGTGCCAGCAGCCGGGACAGGACCTCCTACGAGCAGTACTTC
size: once
D: TRBD1
V: TRBV11-2
J: TRBJ2-7
length: 14

CDR3: CASSQENRGDGYTF
DNA: TGTGCCAGCAGCCAAGAAAATAGGGGCGATGGCTACACCTTC
size: -
D: -
V: TRBV3-1
J: TRBJ1-2
length: 14

CDR3: CASSIGMGASTDTQYF
DNA: TGCGCCAGCAGCATAGGAATGGGGGCCAGTACAGATACGCAGTATTTT
size: -
D: -
V: TRBV5-1
J: TRBJ2-3
length: 16

CDR3: CASSRGQSYGYTF
DNA: TGTGCCAGCTCACGGGGGCAATCATATGGCTACACCTTC
size: -
D: -
V: TRBV18
J: TRBJ1-2
length: 13

CDR3: CATSDSSALAGELFF
DNA: TGTGCCACCAGTGATTCGTCGGCTCTGGCCGGGGAGCTGTTTTTT
size: -
D: -
V: TRBV24-1
J: TRBJ2-2
length: 15

CDR3: CASSQAVRAGAFF
DNA: TGCGCCAGCAGCCAAGCCGTCCGAGCCGGAGCTTTCTTT
size: -
D: -
V: TRBV4-3
J: TRBJ1-1
length: 13

CDR3: CASSPGTSGDEQFF
DNA: TGTGCCAGCAGCCCAGGGACTAGCGGGGATGAGCAGTTCTTC
size: -
D: TRBD2
V: TRBV11-2
J: TRBJ2-1
length: 14

CDR3: CASSPLPAVYEQYF
DNA: TGTGCCAGCAGCCCCCTACCCGCTGTATACGAGCAGTACTTC
size: -
D: -
V: TRBV7-2
J: TRBJ2-7
length: 14

CDR3: CASSGLAGTYEQYF
DNA: TGTGCCAGCAGTGGTTTAGCGGGGACCTACGAGCAGTACTTC
size: -
D: TRBD2
V: TRBV28
J: TRBJ2-7
length: 14

CDR3: CASSFRTGGTYEQYF
DNA: TGTGCCAGCAGCTTTCGGACAGGGGGGACCTACGAGCAGTACTTC
size: -
D: TRBD1
V: TRBV7-6
J: TRBJ2-7
length: 15

CDR3: CSVGTGTGADEQFF
DNA: TGCAGCGTGGGAACCGGGACAGGGGCCGATGAGCAGTTCTTC
size: -
D: TRBD1
V: TRBV29-1
J: TRBJ2-1
length: 14

CDR3: CASRYSGSTDTQYF
DNA: TGTGCCAGCAGATATAGCGGGAGCACAGATACGCAGTATTTT
size: -
D: TRBD2
V: TRBV4-2
J: TRBJ2-3
length: 14

CDR3: CASSYSDSVTEAFF
DNA: TGTGCCAGCAGTTACTCGGATTCTGTCACTGAAGCTTTCTTT
size: -
D: -
V: TRBV6-2/TRBV6-3
J: TRBJ1-1
length: 14

CDR3: CSVIRDNTEAFF
DNA: TGCAGCGTCATCCGGGACAACACTGAAGCTTTCTTT
size: -
D: -
V: TRBV29-1
J: TRBJ1-1
length: 12

CDR3: CASSSEGNTEAFF
DNA: TGTGCCAGTTCGTCTGAAGGGAACACTGAAGCTTTCTTT
size: -
D: -
V: TRBV2
J: TRBJ1-1
length: 13

CDR3: CASSGGTSGGEVQYF
DNA: TGTGCCAGCAGCGGAGGGACTAGCGGGGGCGAAGTTCAGTACTTC
size: -
D: TRBD2
V: TRBV3-1
J: TRBJ2-4
length: 15

CDR3: CASSLVGVEETQYF
DNA: TGTGCCAGCAGCTTAGTGGGAGTAGAAGAGACCCAGTACTTC
size: -
D: -
V: TRBV7-8
J: TRBJ2-5
length: 14

CDR3: CASSLGRGTTQYF
DNA: TGTGCCAGCAGCTTAGGCCGGGGTACTACGCAGTATTTT
size: -
D: -
V: TRBV13
J: TRBJ2-3
length: 13